The 18 T cell receptor beta chains in this list originate from one sample, sequenced in a study of T cells in Graves' hyperthyroidism and ophthalmopathy. Amplified TCR beta CDR3 regions came from RNA transcripts. The TCR CDR3 first-round RT-PCR relied on the HTBI primer set. TCRdb reprocessed the multiplex PCR reads with MiXCR, giving one entry per CDR3 protein. The sample includes fewer than 500,000 distinct CDR3 sequences, 13% seen only once; the top ten take less than 25%. The sequencing sample was made of blood. These receptors were taken from a man aged 25-45 years with Graves' hyperthyroidism that later progressed to Graves' ophthalmopathy.

Regarding this clonotype: This could be a read error, since a much larger clone is one nucleotide away. The chain uses TRBV3-1 and TRBJ1-1; no clear D. Germline lookup yields CDR1 LGHDT and CDR2 YNNKEL (reference sequence). This CDR3 region has 13 residues. The V end lost 1 base, the J end lost 11 bases, and 14 bases lay between the germline ends. DNA of the CDR3: TGTGCCAGCAGCCAAGGCCCCCCTGACTGGGCTTTCTTT. Encoded protein: CASSQGPPDWAFF.

There are many counts of this clonotype. This chain uses TRBV2 with TRBJ2-7; 7 bases map to TRBD1. Germline V gene sequence: CDR1 SNHLY, CDR2 FYNNEI. The J segment lost 6 bases and the V segment lost 7 bases, leaving 3 bases of the junction unmatched. The CDR3 runs 11 residues. CDR3 nucleotides: TGTGCCAGCACCACAGGGGCCGAGCAGTACTTC. Translation gives CASTTGAEQYF.

The gene calls are TRBV27 and TRBJ1-4; D unclear. Germline CDR1 and CDR2: MNHEY and SMNVEV (reference sequence). The CDR3 extends over 15 amino acids. Trimming took off 0 bases at V and 0 bases at J, with 5 bases between the two ends. The CDR3 is CASSLSAATNEKLFF. The CDR3 coding sequence is TGTGCCAGCAGTTTATCTGCAGCAACTAATGAAAAACTGTTTTTT.

This clonotype has a count of ten or more. DNA for the CDR3: TGTGCCAGCAGTTCCCTTCGGACAAAAGAGACCCAGTACTTC. This gives the protein CASSSLRTKETQYF. The J gene is TRBJ2-5, the V gene TRBV12-3 or TRBV12-4; D is perhaps TRBD1 (5 bases). The ends were cut back, 4 bases at V and 3 bases at J, with 12 bases in the middle. CDR3 length equals 14 residues.

The rearrangement uses TRBV4-1 and TRBJ2-7, with D tentatively TRBD1 (7 bases). The CDR3 length is 15 residues. Between the trimmed V and J ends, which lost 5 bases and 0 bases, there was a span of 14 bases. Germline-derived CDR1 and CDR2 are MGHRA and YSYEKL. The CDR3 here is CASSFAGTASYEQYF. The CDR3 nucleotides read TGCGCCAGCAGCTTTGCGGGGACAGCCTCCTACGAGCAGTACTTC.

This chain joins TRBV12-3 or TRBV12-4 and TRBJ2-7, with 9 bases fitting TRBD1. V gave up 5 bases and J gave up 5 bases; unmatched junction bases: 13. The CDR3 loop spans 16 amino acids. The CDR3 is CASSPRPGQGSDEQYF. The CDR3 region has the DNA TGTGCCAGCAGTCCACGACCGGGACAGGGATCGGACGAGCAGTACTTC.

The rearrangement joins TRBV12-5 to TRBJ2-2, with D perhaps being TRBD1 or TRBD2 (6 bases each). V lost 3 bases and J 5 bases, leaving 7 bases between the germline ends. The germline V gene encodes CDR1 LGHNT and CDR2 FRNRAP. The CDR3 spans 13 residues. The CDR3 protein is CASGLGGTGELFF. CDR3 DNA: TGTGCTAGTGGTTTAGGGGGGACCGGGGAGCTGTTTTTT. The full variable domain, with the rest looked up from reference TRBV12-5 and TRBJ2-2, is DARVTQTPRHKVTEMGQEVTMRCQPILGHNTVFWYRQTMMQGLELLAYFRNRAPLDDSGMPKDRFSAEMPDATLATLKIQPSEPRDSAVYFCASGLGGTGELFFGEGSRLTVL.

This clonotype was detected ten times or more. This sequence joins TRBV6-1 and TRBJ1-1; possible D gene TRBD1, 6 bases. Trimming left V 8 bases short and J 2 bases short, with 18 bases between. Germline-derived CDR1 and CDR2 are MNHNS and SASEGT. The length of the CDR3 is 15 residues. The CDR3 spells CASWGGGQGNTEAFF. The CDR3 bases are TGTGCCAGCTGGGGGGGGGGCCAGGGAAACACTGAAGCTTTCTTT.

This clonotype appeared many times. This chain uses TRBV11-2 with TRBJ1-1; D possibly corresponds to TRBD1 (5 bases). Trimming stripped 4 bases from V and 0 bases from J, with 18 bases between. This CDR3 is built from 17 residues. Germline V gene sequence: CDR1 SGHAT, CDR2 FQNNGV. CDR3 protein: CASSSPSGIHMNTEAFF. For the CDR3, the DNA is TGTGCCAGCAGCTCTCCCTCAGGGATCCACATGAACACTGAAGCTTTCTTT.

This clonotype was recorded many times. V is TRBV11-3 and J is TRBJ1-1; no definite D call. The CDR3 runs 16 residues. The ends were cut back, 5 bases at V and 4 bases at J, with 20 bases in the middle. Germline CDR1 is SGHNT and CDR2 is YENEEA. The CDR3 bases are TGTGCCAGCAGCGCGCCAGGCATCGGGAGGTCCACTGAAGCTTTCTTT. This gives the protein CASSAPGIGRSTEAFF.

A remark on this clonotype: A much larger clone differs from this one at a single base, so this may be a read error. This chain uses TRBV11-1 with TRBJ2-3; D gene ambiguous. The germline V and J ends were trimmed by 0 bases and 8 bases, with 15 bases remaining between them. The CDR3 extends over 15 amino acids. Germline V lookup: CDR1 SGHAT, CDR2 FQDESV (reference sequence). CDR3 amino acids: CASSLAGSTSGTQYF. The CDR3 DNA reads TGTGCCAGCAGCTTAGCGGGAAGCACAAGTGGTACGCAGTATTTT.

The rearrangement uses TRBV24-1 and TRBJ2-7; 7 nucleotides line up with TRBD1. The germline V gene encodes CDR1 KGHDR and CDR2 SFDVKD. This CDR3 contains 15 residues. With V trimmed by 2 bases and J by 1 base, 4 bases remained unmatched. The CDR3 sequence: CATSDSTGMSYEQYF. CDR3 coding DNA: TGTGCCACCAGTGATTCGACAGGGATGTCCTACGAGCAGTACTTC.

This clonotype was counted ten times or more. The gene calls are TRBV5-1 and TRBJ2-3; weak D call: TRBD1 (6 bases). Trimming pared 0 bases from V and 4 bases from J, leaving 12 bases between. Germline-derived CDR1 and CDR2 are SGHRS and YFSETQ. This CDR3 has 15 residues. The CDR3 is CASSLGTVSPDTQYF. CDR3 sequence (DNA): TGCGCCAGCAGCTTGGGGACAGTCTCCCCAGATACGCAGTATTTT.

The chain employs TRBV29-1 and TRBJ2-2; D gene unclear. Trimming removed 2 bases from V and 3 bases from J, with 13 bases in between. Per the germline V gene, CDR1 is SQVTM and CDR2 is ANQGSEA. This CDR3 is 15 amino acids long. The CDR3 sequence: CSVERAGVDTGELFF. For the CDR3, the DNA is TGCAGCGTTGAAAGGGCAGGAGTCGACACCGGGGAGCTGTTTTTT.

This clonotype was counted only a few times. The chain employs TRBV9 and TRBJ2-7, with TRBD2 as a possible D gene (5 bases). The CDR3 runs to 15 residues. V shed 4 bases and J shed 1 base, with 15 bases lying between them. CDR1 and CDR2 (germline): SGDLS, YYNGEE. The CDR3 nucleotides read TGTGCCAGCAGCCCCTACAGCGGAGGATCCTACGAGCAGTACTTC. Translating gives CASSPYSGGSYEQYF.

This clonotype was counted many times. The genes are TRBV12-3 or TRBV12-4 and TRBJ1-3; D is perhaps TRBD1 (6 bases). The CDR3 is 11 amino acids. V was shortened by 8 bases and J by 4 bases, with 6 bases between the two germline ends. CDR3 in DNA: TGTGCCAGCGGACAGGGAAACACCATATATTTT. This encodes CASGQGNTIYF.

This chain links TRBV25-1 with TRBJ1-2; D is unclear. Germline lookup yields CDR1 MGHDK and CDR2 SYGVNS. Trimming shortened V by 3 bases and J by 1 base, and 9 bases separated the two germline ends. The CDR3 is made up of 14 amino acids. CDR3 sequence reads: CASSDLDVNYGYTF. CDR3 nucleotides: TGTGCCAGCAGTGACTTAGACGTTAACTATGGCTACACCTTC.

This chain connects TRBV7-9 to TRBJ2-7, with D uncertain. CDR1 SEHNR and CDR2 FQNEAQ come from the germline V gene (reference sequence). This CDR3 contains 14 residues. Trimming left V 4 bases short and J 2 bases short, with 12 bases between. This CDR3 is CASSSVAPTYEQYF. CDR3 in DNA: TGTGCCAGCAGCTCGGTTGCACCTACCTACGAGCAGTACTTC.